This is a list of T cell receptor beta chains from one sample in a study of beta chain features in type 1 diabetes. Here immunoSEQ multiplex PCR was the method, and the copy in TCRdb shows in-frame clones only, minus some. There are around 180,000 clones in the sample; approximately 8% occur only once, and about 1% lies in the top ten. Sequencing was carried out using central memory CD4+ T cells from blood. Receptors were obtained from a middle-aged woman with type 1 diabetes. Each CDR3 is given with its conserved first and last residue. A D gene is named only where the DNA matches it firmly. Clone size is given for some rows only: seen once, a few or many times, or a class if the clone is expanded.

v_gene	d_gene	abundance	j_gene	CDR3aa	CDR3nt
TRBV28	-	-	TRBJ1-2	CASGGIRETYGYTF	TGTGCCAGCGGGGGCATCAGGGAGACCTATGGCTACACCTTC
TRBV4-1	-	many	TRBJ1-4	CASSQGGLREKLFF	TGCGCCAGCAGCCAAGGCGGATTAAGGGAAAAACTGTTTTTT
TRBV4-2	TRBD2	-	TRBJ2-1	CASSQAAGASGRAASYNEQFF	TGTGCCAGCAGCCAAGCGGCAGGGGCTAGCGGGAGGGCGGCTTCCTACAATGAGCAGTTCTTC
TRBV23-1	-	many	TRBJ1-1	CASSQSRGGLAFF	TGCGCCAGCAGTCAATCGAGGGGAGGGCTAGCTTTCTTT
TRBV5-4	-	-	TRBJ1-1	CASSWGGNMNTEAFF	TGTGCCAGCAGCTGGGGGGGAAATATGAACACTGAAGCTTTCTTT
TRBV27	TRBD2	few	TRBJ2-1	CASSSGLAGVNEQFF	TGTGCCAGCAGTTCGGGACTAGCGGGGGTCAATGAGCAGTTCTTC
TRBV6-4	TRBD2	-	TRBJ2-3	CASSVGTSDTDTQYF	TGTGCCAGCAGTGTCGGGACTAGCGACACAGATACGCAGTATTTT
TRBV30	-	-	TRBJ2-3	CAWSALADTQYF	TGTGCCTGGAGTGCGCTAGCAGATACGCAGTATTTT
TRBV29-1	TRBD1	few	TRBJ2-1	CSVEPGTATFGEQFF	TGCAGCGTTGAGCCCGGGACAGCCACCTTCGGTGAGCAGTTCTTC
TRBV4-3	TRBD1	-	TRBJ2-2	CASSHRRDRDTGELFF	TGCGCCAGCAGCCACCGCCGGGACAGGGATACCGGGGAGCTGTTTTTT